These 19 T cell receptor beta chains share one sample of origin, sequenced in a study of cytomegalovirus exposure and HLA in healthy donors. The PCR made use of 60 Vbeta and 13 Jbeta primers. Generated by immunoSEQ multiplex PCR, the TCRdb table keeps only in-frame clones and is missing some. The table includes over 150,000 clones, approximately 77% detected once. Material for sequencing was PBMCs. The receptors shown here come from a man aged 25-45 years in good health and CMV-seropositive.

The chain couples TRBV6-5 to TRBJ2-5; D is undetermined. This CDR3 is built from 14 residues. Deletions cut 0 bases from V and 0 bases from J, with 5 bases between. CDR1 and CDR2 (germline): MNHEY, SVGAGI. CDR3 region: CASSYSGYQETQYF. CDR3 nucleotide sequence: TGTGCCAGCAGTTACTCGGGCTACCAAGAGACCCAGTACTTC.

The V gene is TRBV5-1, the J gene TRBJ2-3, with TRBD2 matching 8 bases. The CDR3 runs 15 residues. The germline gives CDR1 SGHRS, CDR2 YFSETQ. With V trimmed by 4 bases and J by 4 bases, 8 bases remained unmatched. CDR3 amino acids: CASSTTQGLADTQYF. The DNA for the CDR3 is TGCGCCAGCAGCACGACGCAGGGACTAGCAGATACGCAGTATTTT.

The V gene is TRBV4-3, the J gene TRBJ2-3; 9 bases match TRBD2. This CDR3 has 15 residues. Per germline, CDR1 LGHNA and CDR2 YSLEER. V lost 4 bases, J lost 7 bases, and 9 bases stayed unmatched. This CDR3 reads CASSPYRGGANTQYF. The DNA for the CDR3 is TGCGCCAGCAGCCCCTATCGCGGGGGGGCAAATACGCAGTATTTT.

J is TRBJ2-7 and V is TRBV2; 15 bases are shared with TRBD2. V lost 8 bases to trimming and J lost 6 bases; unmatched junction nucleotides: 5. The germline V gene encodes CDR1 SNHLY and CDR2 FYNNEI. The CDR3 runs to 14 residues. The DNA for the CDR3 is TGTGCCAGCGGGAGGACTAGCGGGGGGGCCGAGCAGTACTTC. Encoded protein: CASGRTSGGAEQYF.

V gene TRBV30 combines with J gene TRBJ2-5; 11 bases line up with TRBD2. CDR1 GTSNPN and CDR2 SVGIG come from the germline V gene (reference sequence). This CDR3 has 13 amino acids. V was pared by 7 bases and J by 3 bases, with 4 bases of the junction left unmatched. Here the CDR3 reads CAYLAGGKETQYF. The DNA of the CDR3 is TGTGCCTATCTAGCGGGGGGAAAAGAGACCCAGTACTTC.

This clone was detected only once. V gene TRBV29-1 combines with J gene TRBJ2-6; TRBD1 matches 9 bases. The germline gives CDR1 SQVTM, CDR2 ANQGSEA. The CDR3 runs to 19 residues. The J segment lost 3 bases and the V segment lost 5 bases, leaving 17 bases of the junction unmatched. CDR3 sequence: CSVSLVETGGSFGANVLTF. DNA for the CDR3: TGCAGCGTTTCGCTGGTAGAGACAGGGGGAAGCTTTGGGGCCAACGTCCTGACTTTC. Together with reference TRBV29-1 and TRBJ2-6, the CDR3 gives the full variable domain: SAVISQKPSRDICQRGTSLTIQCQVDSQVTMMFWYRQQPGQSLTLIATANQGSEATYESGFVIDKFPISRPNLTFSTLTVSNMSPEDSSIYLCSVSLVETGGSFGANVLTFGAGSRLTVL.

This clone was picked up one time. The chain is built from TRBV4-1 and TRBJ2-3, with 7 bases matching TRBD2. Germline loops: CDR1 MGHRA, CDR2 YSYEKL. This CDR3 contains 15 residues. The junction had 4 bases not matched to a gene; V was cut back by 2 bases and J by 2 bases. As DNA, the CDR3 is TGCGCCAGCAGCCAACCAGCGGGACCCACAGATACGCAGTATTTT. It encodes CASSQPAGPTDTQYF.

The chain joins TRBV19 to TRBJ2-5; 7 bases are shared with TRBD1. With V trimmed by 9 bases and J by 2 bases, 9 bases remained unmatched. The CDR3 has 14 residues. Germline V lookup: CDR1 LNHDA, CDR2 SQIVND (reference sequence). In DNA, the CDR3 is TGTGCCAGCCGACCGACGACAGGGCAAGAGACCCAGTACTTC. Protein: CASRPTTGQETQYF.

The genes are TRBV6-6 and TRBJ2-1; 11 bases fit TRBD2. Germline lookup yields CDR1 MNHNY and CDR2 SVGAGI (reference sequence). The CDR3 length is 15 residues. V gave up 5 bases and J gave up 8 bases; unmatched junction bases: 8. In nucleotides, the CDR3 is TGTGCCAGCAGTCAGACTAGCGGGGAGGCCGATGAGCAGTTCTTC. It yields the protein CASSQTSGEADEQFF.

The chain couples TRBV7-9 to TRBJ2-2, with D uncertain. The CDR3 covers 11 residues. Germline loops: CDR1 SEHNR, CDR2 FQNEAQ (reference sequence). With 6 bases removed from V and 7 bases from J, the gap between germline ends came to 6 bases. The CDR3 here is CASRLGGELFF. CDR3 nucleotides: TGTGCCAGCAGGCTCGGCGGGGAGCTGTTTTTT.

V is TRBV7-6 and J is TRBJ1-6; 8 bases fit TRBD1. CDR3 length: 13 amino acids. Germline lookup yields CDR1 SGHVS and CDR2 FNYEAQ. V lost 5 bases to trimming and J lost 9 bases; unmatched junction nucleotides: 3. In nucleotides, the CDR3 is TGTGCCAGCAGCGGACAGGGTACTTCACCCCTCCACTTT. Amino acids: CASSGQGTSPLHF.

V gene TRBV6-4 combines with J gene TRBJ2-6; tentatively, D is TRBD1 (5 bases). The germline gives CDR1 MRHNA, CDR2 SNTAGT. The CDR3 contains 16 residues. V was clipped by 4 bases and J by 0 bases, with 10 bases between them. The CDR3 DNA sequence: TGTGCCAGCAGTGGTACAGGTATCTCTGGGGCCAACGTCCTGACTTTC. Residues: CASSGTGISGANVLTF.

This clone was seen more than once but under ten times. The CDR3 loop is CSVEGQGNWGEQFF. For the CDR3, the DNA is TGCAGCGTCGAGGGACAGGGAAATTGGGGTGAGCAGTTCTTC. This chain uses TRBV29-1 with TRBJ2-1, with 9 bases aligning to TRBD1. V gave up 6 bases and J gave up 9 bases; unmatched junction bases: 12. The CDR3 totals 14 residues. Germline CDR1 reads SQVTM; CDR2 reads ANQGSEA.

V and J are TRBV6-5 and TRBJ2-7; 7 bases agree with TRBD1. Trimming removed 0 bases from V and 5 bases from J; junction bases left unmatched: 7. CDR1 is MNHEY and CDR2 is SVGAGI in the germline V gene. This CDR3 region has 15 residues. The CDR3 coding sequence is TGTGCCAGCAGTTACTCGGCAGGGGGTCTCAACGAGCAGTACTTC. As protein: CASSYSAGGLNEQYF.

In DNA, the CDR3 is TGCGCCGGAGGGACTAGCCAAGAGACCCAGTACTTC. Its translation: CAGGTSQETQYF. The J gene is TRBJ2-5, the V gene TRBV4-3; TRBD2 aligns across 8 bases. V shed 11 bases and J 1 base; nucleotides not matched to a gene: 3. Germline CDR1 reads LGHNA; CDR2 reads YSLEER. This CDR3 has 12 amino acids.

The V and J genes are TRBV5-4 and TRBJ2-5, with 9 bases fitting TRBD1. Losses at the gene ends were 5 bases for V and 2 bases for J; bases not matched to a gene: 4. Germline CDR1 is SGHNT and CDR2 is YYREEE (reference sequence). The CDR3 is 14 amino acids. CDR3 region: CASSSGQGQETQYF. DNA for the CDR3: TGTGCCAGCAGTTCAGGACAGGGGCAAGAGACCCAGTACTTC.

The rearrangement joins TRBV6-5 to TRBJ2-5, with 11 bases matching TRBD1. This CDR3 is 13 amino acids long. The ends lost 6 bases at V and 4 bases at J; junction bases unmatched: 1. Per the germline V gene, CDR1 is MNHEY and CDR2 is SVGAGI. This CDR3 is CASRDRGPETQYF. The CDR3 nucleotides read TGTGCCAGCAGGGACAGGGGGCCAGAGACCCAGTACTTC.

V and J are TRBV19 and TRBJ2-5; 11 bases are shared with TRBD2. V shed 5 bases and J 9 bases; nucleotides not matched to a gene: 8. CDR1 is LNHDA, CDR2 SQIVND, per germline (reference sequence). There are 14 residues in the CDR3. Here the CDR3 DNA reads TGTGCCAGTAGTGAGGGACTAGCGGTCAACCCCCAGTACTTC. It codes for CASSEGLAVNPQYF.

This chain connects TRBV10-3 to TRBJ1-5, with a tentative D call TRBD1 (6 bases). Germline V gives CDR1 ENHRY, CDR2 SYGVKD. The CDR3 runs to 16 residues. Trimming took 0 bases from V and 6 from J, leaving 15 bases between them. The CDR3 DNA is TGTGCCATCAGTGAGTCGGGCAGGGGCCCTGGTCAGCCCCAGCATTTT. This translates into CAISESGRGPGQPQHF.